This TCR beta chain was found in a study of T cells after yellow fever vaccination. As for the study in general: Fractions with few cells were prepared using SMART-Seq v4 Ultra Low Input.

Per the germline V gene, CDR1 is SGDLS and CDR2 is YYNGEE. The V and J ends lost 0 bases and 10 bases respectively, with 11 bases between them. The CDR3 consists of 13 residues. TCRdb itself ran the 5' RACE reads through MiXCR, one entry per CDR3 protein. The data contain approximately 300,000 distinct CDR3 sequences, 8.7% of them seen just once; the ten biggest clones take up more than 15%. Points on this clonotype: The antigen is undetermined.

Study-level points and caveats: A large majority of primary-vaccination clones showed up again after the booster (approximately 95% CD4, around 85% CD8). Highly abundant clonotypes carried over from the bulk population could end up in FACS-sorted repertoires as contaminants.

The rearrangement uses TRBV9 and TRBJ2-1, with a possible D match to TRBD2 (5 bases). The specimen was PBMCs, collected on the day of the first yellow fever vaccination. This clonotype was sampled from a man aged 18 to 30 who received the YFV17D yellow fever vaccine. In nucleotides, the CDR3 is TGTGCCAGCAGCGTAGCATTCGGAGGCGAGCAGTTCTTC. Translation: CASSVAFGGEQFF.